A selection of T cell receptor beta chains follows, all from one sample in a study of blood T cell repertoires in COVID-19. Sequencing was performed with immunoSEQ multiplex PCR; in TCRdb, only in-frame clones are kept and a portion is missing. The data show approximately 460,000 clones, nearly 90% seen once. Sequenced input: peripheral blood. Every receptor here comes from a man aged 18 to 35 with COVID-19, enrolled during active disease. Each CDR3 is given with its conserved first and last residue. D genes are given only for firm matches. Clone size is stated in some rows and not others, as once, few, many or a class when expanded.

clone size: NA
V gene: TRBV27
D gene: NA
J gene: TRBJ1-5
CDR3 protein: CASSFSGANQPQHF
CDR3 DNA: TGTGCCAGCAGTTTTTCAGGGGCCAATCAGCCCCAGCATTTT

clone size: NA
V gene: TRBV27
D gene: NA
J gene: TRBJ1-5
CDR3 protein: CASSLVGRSNQPQHF
CDR3 DNA: TGTGCCAGCAGTCTGGTGGGGAGAAGCAATCAGCCCCAGCATTTT

clone size: NA
V gene: TRBV9
D gene: TRBD1
J gene: TRBJ1-5
CDR3 protein: CASSDLATGGKRRNQPQHF
CDR3 DNA: TGTGCCAGCAGCGATCTCGCAACAGGGGGAAAAAGGAGGAACCAGCCCCAGCATTTT

clone size: NA
V gene: TRBV19
D gene: TRBD1
J gene: TRBJ1-5
CDR3 protein: CASRGQGASSQPQHF
CDR3 DNA: TGTGCCAGTAGGGGACAGGGGGCCTCTTCTCAGCCCCAGCATTTT

clone size: NA
V gene: TRBV6-1
D gene: NA
J gene: TRBJ1-5
CDR3 protein: CASSEAHIYQPQHF
CDR3 DNA: TGTGCCAGCAGTGAAGCTCACATCTATCAGCCCCAGCATTTT

clone size: NA
V gene: TRBV2
D gene: NA
J gene: TRBJ2-1
CDR3 protein: CASSEGPLPYNEQFF
CDR3 DNA: TGTGCCAGCAGTGAGGGCCCCCTCCCCTACAATGAGCAGTTCTTC

clone size: once
V gene: TRBV24-1
D gene: TRBD1
J gene: TRBJ2-3
CDR3 protein: CATSDSGTVTDTQYF
CDR3 DNA: TGTGCCACCAGTGACTCCGGGACAGTTACAGATACGCAGTATTTT

clone size: NA
V gene: TRBV6-6
D gene: NA
J gene: TRBJ2-2
CDR3 protein: CASSYSSNTGELFF
CDR3 DNA: TGTGCCAGCAGTTATTCTTCGAACACCGGGGAGCTGTTTTTT

clone size: NA
V gene: TRBV19
D gene: TRBD1
J gene: TRBJ2-2
CDR3 protein: CASSMARGQGSTGELFF
CDR3 DNA: TGTGCCAGTAGTATGGCGAGGGGACAGGGTTCAACCGGGGAGCTGTTTTTT

clone size: NA
V gene: TRBV10-2
D gene: NA
J gene: TRBJ2-7
CDR3 protein: CASREYIFYEQYF
CDR3 DNA: TGCGCCAGCAGGGAGTACATCTTCTACGAGCAGTACTTC

clone size: NA
V gene: TRBV12-3/TRBV12-4
D gene: NA
J gene: TRBJ2-1
CDR3 protein: CASSLTRVQEQFF
CDR3 DNA: TGTGCCAGCAGTTTAACCAGGGTTCAGGAGCAGTTCTTC

clone size: NA
V gene: TRBV10-2
D gene: TRBD1
J gene: TRBJ1-1
CDR3 protein: CASKTGGLNTEAFF
CDR3 DNA: TGCGCCAGCAAGACAGGGGGCTTGAACACTGAAGCTTTCTTT

clone size: NA
V gene: TRBV6-5
D gene: NA
J gene: TRBJ1-1
CDR3 protein: CASRDTVNTEAFF
CDR3 DNA: TGTGCCAGCAGAGATACAGTGAACACTGAAGCTTTCTTT

clone size: NA
V gene: TRBV25-1
D gene: NA
J gene: TRBJ2-2
CDR3 protein: CASSDPGKTGELFF
CDR3 DNA: TGTGCCAGCAGTGATCCAGGGAAAACCGGGGAGCTGTTTTTT

clone size: few
V gene: TRBV14
D gene: TRBD2
J gene: TRBJ2-3
CDR3 protein: CASSQRLAGRSTDTQYF
CDR3 DNA: TGTGCCAGCAGCCAGAGACTAGCGGGACGTAGCACAGATACGCAGTATTTT

clone size: few
V gene: TRBV5-4
D gene: NA
J gene: TRBJ2-2
CDR3 protein: CASSSGPISANTGELFF
CDR3 DNA: TGTGCCAGCAGCTCGGGTCCAATATCCGCGAACACCGGGGAGCTGTTTTTT

clone size: NA
V gene: TRBV7-9
D gene: NA
J gene: TRBJ1-1
CDR3 protein: CASSTPQGMNTEAFF
CDR3 DNA: TGTGCCAGCAGCACCCCACAGGGAATGAACACTGAAGCTTTCTTT

clone size: NA
V gene: TRBV29-1
D gene: NA
J gene: TRBJ1-1
CDR3 protein: CSVLGLGREIPEAFF
CDR3 DNA: TGCAGCGTCCTCGGTTTGGGGCGCGAAATCCCTGAAGCTTTCTTT

clone size: once
V gene: TRBV25-1
D gene: NA
J gene: TRBJ2-1
CDR3 protein: CASGLGPTDEQFF
CDR3 DNA: TGTGCCAGCGGGCTGGGGCCTACCGATGAGCAGTTCTTC

clone size: NA
V gene: TRBV3-1/TRBV3-2
D gene: TRBD2
J gene: TRBJ2-7
CDR3 protein: CASSPGLGSYEQYF
CDR3 DNA: TGTGCCAGCAGCCCTGGACTAGGCTCCTACGAGCAGTACTTC

clone size: NA
V gene: TRBV19
D gene: NA
J gene: TRBJ2-7
CDR3 protein: CASSIAGQSFHEQYF
CDR3 DNA: TGTGCCAGTAGTATCGCGGGACAGTCTTTCCACGAGCAGTACTTC

clone size: once
V gene: TRBV4-1
D gene: NA
J gene: TRBJ1-4
CDR3 protein: CASSINSATNEKLFF
CDR3 DNA: TGCGCCAGCAGCATAAACAGTGCAACTAATGAAAAACTGTTTTTT

clone size: NA
V gene: TRBV9
D gene: NA
J gene: TRBJ2-1
CDR3 protein: CASSQGLVYNEQFF
CDR3 DNA: TGTGCCAGCAGTCAGGGGTTAGTCTACAATGAGCAGTTCTTC

clone size: many
V gene: TRBV9
D gene: TRBD1
J gene: TRBJ2-2
CDR3 protein: CASSTHRGAGELFF
CDR3 DNA: TGTGCCAGCAGCACCCACAGGGGTGCCGGGGAGCTGTTTTTT

clone size: NA
V gene: TRBV7-9
D gene: NA
J gene: TRBJ2-6
CDR3 protein: CASSQAQVRYSGANVLTF
CDR3 DNA: TGTGCCAGCAGCCAAGCCCAGGTTAGGTACTCTGGGGCCAACGTCCTGACTTTC

clone size: NA
V gene: TRBV9
D gene: NA
J gene: TRBJ2-2
CDR3 protein: CASSAPLRRGHPKSNTGELFF
CDR3 DNA: TGTGCCAGCAGCGCCCCGTTGCGTCGGGGACATCCGAAATCGAACACCGGGGAGCTGTTTTTT

clone size: NA
V gene: TRBV30
D gene: TRBD2
J gene: TRBJ2-1
CDR3 protein: CASVTSGTRNEQFF
CDR3 DNA: TGTGCCTCCGTGACTAGCGGGACTAGGAATGAGCAGTTCTTC

clone size: NA
V gene: TRBV5-1
D gene: NA
J gene: TRBJ2-2
CDR3 protein: CASSLLRGTGELFF
CDR3 DNA: TGCGCCAGCAGCTTGTTGCGGGGCACCGGGGAGCTGTTTTTT

clone size: NA
V gene: TRBV15
D gene: TRBD2
J gene: TRBJ2-1
CDR3 protein: CATSRPGGGDNEQFF
CDR3 DNA: TGTGCCACCAGCAGGCCGGGGGGAGGAGACAATGAGCAGTTCTTC

clone size: NA
V gene: TRBV5-5
D gene: NA
J gene: TRBJ2-5
CDR3 protein: CASSLTTSRAGKETQYF
CDR3 DNA: TGTGCCAGCAGCTTAACTACCTCCAGGGCGGGAAAAGAGACCCAGTACTTC

clone size: NA
V gene: TRBV6-6
D gene: NA
J gene: TRBJ1-5
CDR3 protein: CASSYGGRLSNQPQHF
CDR3 DNA: TGTGCCAGCAGTTACGGAGGCAGACTCAGCAATCAGCCCCAGCATTTT

clone size: NA
V gene: TRBV3-1/TRBV3-2
D gene: TRBD1
J gene: TRBJ2-2
CDR3 protein: CASSRGQGFTGELFF
CDR3 DNA: TGTGCCAGCAGCCGGGGACAGGGCTTCACCGGGGAGCTGTTTTTT